Listed below are T cell receptor beta chains from one sample, sequenced in a study of blood T cell repertoires in COVID-19. The data were produced by immunoSEQ multiplex PCR, yet TCRdb's version contains in-frame clones alone and is incomplete. Counted here are fewer than 250,000 clones, about four fifths occurring once; the ten biggest clones make up around 9.3%. Sequenced input: PBMCs or T cells enriched from blood (not recorded which). The receptors come from a woman aged 50 to 65 with acute COVID-19. CDR3s include the opening cysteine and the closing phenylalanine or tryptophan. Each record gives: V gene, D gene, J gene, clone size, CDR3 DNA, CDR3 protein. A D gene is named only where the DNA matches it firmly. Some rows have no size entry. The others give once, few or many, or a class for an expanded clone.

v_gene: TRBV19
d_gene: NA
j_gene: TRBJ1-5
abundance: once
CDR3nt: TGTGCCAGTAGTACCATACAGGCGACCAATCAGCCCCAGCATTTT
CDR3aa: CASSTIQATNQPQHF

v_gene: TRBV15
d_gene: NA
j_gene: TRBJ2-3
abundance: NA
CDR3nt: TGTGCCACCAGCAGGGGAACAGGGGATACGCAGTATTTT
CDR3aa: CATSRGTGDTQYF

v_gene: TRBV18
d_gene: NA
j_gene: TRBJ1-4
abundance: NA
CDR3nt: TGTGCCAGCTCACCGTGGGGGGATAACAATGAAAAACTGTTTTTT
CDR3aa: CASSPWGDNNEKLFF

v_gene: TRBV4-3
d_gene: TRBD1
j_gene: TRBJ2-1
abundance: NA
CDR3nt: TGCGCCAGCAGCCAAGCAGGGACAGGGGGCAACAATGAGCAGTTCTTC
CDR3aa: CASSQAGTGGNNEQFF

v_gene: TRBV4-2
d_gene: TRBD2
j_gene: TRBJ2-7
abundance: NA
CDR3nt: TGTGCCAGCAGCCAAGAGGTCGCTAGCGGTGTTACCGTCTACGAGCAGTACTTC
CDR3aa: CASSQEVASGVTVYEQYF

v_gene: TRBV2
d_gene: TRBD1
j_gene: TRBJ2-3
abundance: NA
CDR3nt: TGTGCCACAGAAAGAGACAGGGCAACAGATACGCAGTATTTT
CDR3aa: CATERDRATDTQYF

v_gene: TRBV21-1
d_gene: NA
j_gene: TRBJ2-4
abundance: NA
CDR3nt: TGTGCCAGCAGCAAAGAGGAGGAGGGCAGCCCACTTATTCTAGCCAAAAACATTCAGTACTTC
CDR3aa: CASSKEEEGSPLILAKNIQYF

v_gene: TRBV7-8
d_gene: NA
j_gene: TRBJ1-5
abundance: few
CDR3nt: TGTGCCAGCAGCCCAAACACGGGTCAAAGCAATCAGCCCCAGCATTTT
CDR3aa: CASSPNTGQSNQPQHF

v_gene: TRBV11-2
d_gene: NA
j_gene: TRBJ2-7
abundance: NA
CDR3nt: TGTGCCAGCAGCTTAGTTTCCGGGTACGAGCAGTACTTC
CDR3aa: CASSLVSGYEQYF

v_gene: TRBV28
d_gene: NA
j_gene: TRBJ1-5
abundance: NA
CDR3nt: TGTGCCAGCTTTTCTAGAAATCAGCCCCAGCATTTT
CDR3aa: CASFSRNQPQHF

v_gene: TRBV3-1/TRBV3-2
d_gene: NA
j_gene: TRBJ2-1
abundance: NA
CDR3nt: TGTGCCAGCAGCCCCGACAGGTACAATGAGCAGTTCTTC
CDR3aa: CASSPDRYNEQFF

v_gene: TRBV30
d_gene: NA
j_gene: TRBJ1-1
abundance: NA
CDR3nt: TGTGCCTGTCACAGGGCTGAAGCTTTCTTT
CDR3aa: CACHRAEAFF

v_gene: TRBV6-2/TRBV6-3
d_gene: TRBD2
j_gene: TRBJ2-5
abundance: NA
CDR3nt: TGTGCCAGCAGTCAGTCCGGGACTAGCGGGAGTTGGACCCAGTACTTC
CDR3aa: CASSQSGTSGSWTQYF

v_gene: TRBV5-1
d_gene: NA
j_gene: TRBJ2-1
abundance: NA
CDR3nt: TGCGCCAGCAGCTTGGGTAGCGGCTCCTACAATGAGCAGTTCTTC
CDR3aa: CASSLGSGSYNEQFF

v_gene: TRBV7-2
d_gene: NA
j_gene: TRBJ2-3
abundance: few
CDR3nt: TGTGCCAGCAGCGTATTGACAGATACGCAGTATTTT
CDR3aa: CASSVLTDTQYF

v_gene: TRBV19
d_gene: TRBD1
j_gene: TRBJ1-3
abundance: NA
CDR3nt: TGTGCCAGTAGCACAGAACCACCCTCAGGGACAGCTGGAAGCACCATATATTTT
CDR3aa: CASSTEPPSGTAGSTIYF

v_gene: TRBV7-8
d_gene: NA
j_gene: TRBJ2-7
abundance: NA
CDR3nt: TGTGCCAGCAGCGCTCGAGGTTACGAGCAGTACTTC
CDR3aa: CASSARGYEQYF

v_gene: TRBV29-1
d_gene: TRBD2
j_gene: TRBJ2-3
abundance: NA
CDR3nt: TGCAGCGTTGCTAGCGGGAGCACAGATACGCAGTATTTT
CDR3aa: CSVASGSTDTQYF

v_gene: TRBV6-2/TRBV6-3
d_gene: TRBD2
j_gene: TRBJ2-1
abundance: few
CDR3nt: TGTGCCAGCAGTTCCCCTAGCGGGATTAGCTCCTACAATGAGCAGTTCTTC
CDR3aa: CASSSPSGISSYNEQFF

v_gene: TRBV3-1/TRBV3-2
d_gene: NA
j_gene: TRBJ1-1
abundance: NA
CDR3nt: TGTGCCAGCAGCCAAGGTAGAGAAGCTTTCTTT
CDR3aa: CASSQGREAFF

v_gene: TRBV10-2
d_gene: NA
j_gene: TRBJ2-5
abundance: NA
CDR3nt: TGCGCCAGCAGTGCGGTTCATCTAGGAGAGACCCAGTACTTC
CDR3aa: CASSAVHLGETQYF

v_gene: TRBV10-3
d_gene: NA
j_gene: TRBJ1-1
abundance: few
CDR3nt: TGTGCCATCAGTGAAGGGGGGGGAGGGACTGAAGCTTTCTTT
CDR3aa: CAISEGGGGTEAFF

v_gene: TRBV7-6
d_gene: NA
j_gene: TRBJ2-2
abundance: NA
CDR3nt: TGTGCCAGCAGCCCCCGCACCGGGGAGCTGTTTTTT
CDR3aa: CASSPRTGELFF

v_gene: TRBV3-1/TRBV3-2
d_gene: TRBD2
j_gene: TRBJ2-2
abundance: many
CDR3nt: TGTGCCAGCAGCCACTACGGGACTAGCAGAACCACCGGGGAGCTGTTTTTT
CDR3aa: CASSHYGTSRTTGELFF

v_gene: TRBV19
d_gene: NA
j_gene: TRBJ1-4
abundance: NA
CDR3nt: TGTGCCAGTAGTCAAAGGACAGCCTCCCGGGGATTTAGAGAAAAACTGTTTTTT
CDR3aa: CASSQRTASRGFREKLFF

v_gene: TRBV6-5
d_gene: TRBD1
j_gene: TRBJ1-5
abundance: once
CDR3nt: TGTGCTACCCTGGACAGGGGCGGGGGCAATCAGCCCCAGCATTTT
CDR3aa: CATLDRGGGNQPQHF

v_gene: TRBV2
d_gene: TRBD1
j_gene: TRBJ1-2
abundance: NA
CDR3nt: TGTGCCAGCACCGACAGGGCCATAGTATATGGCTACACCTTC
CDR3aa: CASTDRAIVYGYTF

v_gene: TRBV28
d_gene: NA
j_gene: TRBJ2-1
abundance: NA
CDR3nt: TGTGCCAGCAGGGTGGGAGCAGGCTCCTACAATGAGCAGTTCTTC
CDR3aa: CASRVGAGSYNEQFF

v_gene: TRBV11-2
d_gene: TRBD2
j_gene: TRBJ2-7
abundance: NA
CDR3nt: TGTGCCAGCAGCTTATCTGAGCGGGGTCTTACCTACGAGCAGTACTTC
CDR3aa: CASSLSERGLTYEQYF

v_gene: TRBV7-9
d_gene: TRBD1
j_gene: TRBJ1-1
abundance: NA
CDR3nt: TGTGCCAGCAGCTTAGCGACAGGGCCGAACACTGAAGCTTTCTTT
CDR3aa: CASSLATGPNTEAFF

v_gene: TRBV11-3
d_gene: NA
j_gene: TRBJ2-2
abundance: NA
CDR3nt: TGTGCCAGCAGCTTAGTCTGGCAGAACACCGGGGAGCTGTTTTTT
CDR3aa: CASSLVWQNTGELFF

v_gene: TRBV2
d_gene: NA
j_gene: TRBJ1-5
abundance: NA
CDR3nt: TGTGCCAGCTACAGGGATGGCAATCAGCCCCAGCATTTT
CDR3aa: CASYRDGNQPQHF

v_gene: TRBV7-7
d_gene: NA
j_gene: TRBJ2-3
abundance: NA
CDR3nt: TGTGCCAGCAGCTTAGGTAGCGGAGCTAGCACAGATACGCAGTATTTT
CDR3aa: CASSLGSGASTDTQYF

v_gene: TRBV28
d_gene: TRBD2
j_gene: TRBJ2-3
abundance: NA
CDR3nt: TGTGCCAGCATCACCGGGACTAGCGCTCCAGATACGCAGTATTTT
CDR3aa: CASITGTSAPDTQYF

v_gene: TRBV27
d_gene: NA
j_gene: TRBJ2-2
abundance: once
CDR3nt: TGTGCCAGCAGCTCCGCGCAACCCACGATGGGGGAGCTGTTTTTT
CDR3aa: CASSSAQPTMGELFF

v_gene: TRBV7-3
d_gene: NA
j_gene: TRBJ2-1
abundance: few
CDR3nt: TGTGCCAGCAGCCCTCATGGCCACTACAATGAGCAGTTCTTC
CDR3aa: CASSPHGHYNEQFF

v_gene: TRBV11-2
d_gene: TRBD2
j_gene: TRBJ2-1
abundance: NA
CDR3nt: TGTGCCAGCAGCTTAGATCGGGAGGGGAGCGATGAGCAGTTCTTC
CDR3aa: CASSLDREGSDEQFF

v_gene: TRBV6-6
d_gene: NA
j_gene: TRBJ2-2
abundance: few
CDR3nt: TGTGCCAGCAGTTCGATCGACACTTACACCGGGGAGCTGTTTTTT
CDR3aa: CASSSIDTYTGELFF

v_gene: TRBV24-1
d_gene: NA
j_gene: TRBJ1-5
abundance: NA
CDR3nt: TGTGCCACCAGTGATGCGGGAGGCCCCCAGCATTTT
CDR3aa: CATSDAGGPQHF

v_gene: TRBV5-1
d_gene: TRBD1
j_gene: TRBJ2-2
abundance: once
CDR3nt: TGCGCCAGCAGCACCCGGGACAGGGTTAACACCGGGGAGCTGTTTTTT
CDR3aa: CASSTRDRVNTGELFF

v_gene: TRBV7-9
d_gene: NA
j_gene: TRBJ2-7
abundance: NA
CDR3nt: TGTGCCAGCAGCTTAGGAACGCGCGGCGAGCAGTACTTC
CDR3aa: CASSLGTRGEQYF

v_gene: TRBV7-2
d_gene: TRBD1
j_gene: TRBJ1-4
abundance: NA
CDR3nt: TGTGCCAGCAGCGTAGGGACAGGCCGTGAAAAACTGTTTTTT
CDR3aa: CASSVGTGREKLFF

v_gene: TRBV6-5
d_gene: TRBD1
j_gene: TRBJ2-1
abundance: NA
CDR3nt: TGTGCCAGCAGATACGGGACAGACAATGAGCAGTTCTTC
CDR3aa: CASRYGTDNEQFF

v_gene: TRBV9
d_gene: TRBD2
j_gene: TRBJ2-7
abundance: NA
CDR3nt: TGTGCCAGCAGCGTGGGGGCTAGCGGGAGTATTGAGCAGTACTTC
CDR3aa: CASSVGASGSIEQYF

v_gene: TRBV6-5
d_gene: TRBD1
j_gene: TRBJ2-7
abundance: NA
CDR3nt: TGTGCCAGCACCTCACCGGGACAGGGGCCGTACTTC
CDR3aa: CASTSPGQGPYF

v_gene: TRBV7-3
d_gene: NA
j_gene: TRBJ2-1
abundance: NA
CDR3nt: TGTGCCAGCAGCTTAGAGCAGGGGTTGAGCGATGAGCAGTTCTTC
CDR3aa: CASSLEQGLSDEQFF

v_gene: TRBV6-2/TRBV6-3
d_gene: NA
j_gene: TRBJ2-1
abundance: once
CDR3nt: TGTGCCAGCAGTCCCCAGTTACAGGTCCTGGGGGGTGAGCAGTTCTTC
CDR3aa: CASSPQLQVLGGEQFF

v_gene: TRBV3-1/TRBV3-2
d_gene: NA
j_gene: TRBJ2-7
abundance: NA
CDR3nt: TGTGCCAGCAGCCAAGATATAGGAAGAGGCTCCTACGAGCAGTACTTC
CDR3aa: CASSQDIGRGSYEQYF

v_gene: TRBV6-4
d_gene: NA
j_gene: TRBJ1-2
abundance: few
CDR3nt: TGTGCCAGCAGCGACGGGCCCCTGGGCGGCTACACCTTC
CDR3aa: CASSDGPLGGYTF

v_gene: TRBV15
d_gene: TRBD1
j_gene: TRBJ1-5
abundance: once
CDR3nt: TGTGCCGCAGGGGGAACCGAGGATCAGCCCCAGCATTTT
CDR3aa: CAAGGTEDQPQHF

v_gene: TRBV7-7
d_gene: TRBD2
j_gene: TRBJ2-1
abundance: NA
CDR3nt: TGTGCCAGCAGCCGGGAGGAGGGATCCTACAATGAGCAGTTCTTC
CDR3aa: CASSREEGSYNEQFF

v_gene: TRBV5-1
d_gene: NA
j_gene: TRBJ2-1
abundance: NA
CDR3nt: TGCGCCAGCAGCTCCCCAGGGGGGTCGTTTTACAATGAGCAGTTCTTC
CDR3aa: CASSSPGGSFYNEQFF